This passage covers 15 T cell receptor beta chains from one sample sequenced in a study of molecular identifiers for immune sequencing clone quantification (dated by TCRdb to about 2018). Library method: PCR. Sequencer: Illumina HiSeq 4000. TCRdb took the public reads, trimmed them with fastp at Q25, ran MiXCR for clone calling and kept in-frame beta chains. Under each unique CDR3 protein, matching rows form one entry showing the most common genes and DNA. This sample gives 600,000 to 650,000 distinct CDR3 sequences in total; approximately 20% of them show up just once. The ten biggest clones cover about 0.9% of the sample. Sequencing used naive CD8+ T cells from blood, with Jurkat cell RNA spiked in. Reading the label with the study, this specimen's cell subset or site is: FACS-sorted CD8+CD4-CCR7+CD45RA+ naive T cells. These receptors all come from a human donor in good health. Some libraries in this study had Jurkat cell RNA spiked in.

The V and J genes are TRBV19 and TRBJ2-7; 11 bases are shared with TRBD1. Germline-derived CDR1 and CDR2 are LNHDA and SQIVND (reference sequence). The CDR3 spans 17 residues. V shed 3 bases, J shed 5 bases, and the junction held 12 bases outside the gene matches. The DNA for the CDR3 is TGTGCCAGTAGTATTGTTCCCTTGGGACAGGGGGTAAACGAGCAGTACTTC. This gives the protein CASSIVPLGQGVNEQYF.

This clonotype was seen many times. This rearrangement joins TRBV6-2 or TRBV6-3 to TRBJ2-7, with TRBD1 matching over 8 bases. Per the germline V gene, CDR1 is MNHEY and CDR2 is SVGEGT. This CDR3 contains 15 residues. V gave up 4 bases and J gave up 5 bases; unmatched junction bases: 10. CDR3 coding DNA: TGTGCCAGCAGTTCGTTGCGGGACAGGCACCACGAGCAGTACTTC. Protein sequence: CASSSLRDRHHEQYF.

This clonotype was seen many times. The rearrangement links TRBV12-3 or TRBV12-4 to TRBJ2-3, with D possibly matching TRBD1 (5 bases). With 6 bases removed from V and 2 bases from J, the gap between germline ends came to 6 bases. This CDR3 region has 12 residues. The CDR3, as DNA: TGTGCCAGCAGAGGGGACACAGATACGCAGTATTTT. As protein: CASRGDTDTQYF.

The V and J genes are TRBV4-3 and TRBJ2-1, with 10 nucleotides matching TRBD2. The CDR3 has 17 amino acids. Germline loops: CDR1 LGHNA, CDR2 YSLEER. The J segment lost 5 bases and the V segment lost 3 bases, leaving 10 bases of the junction unmatched. The CDR3 DNA is TGCGCCAGCAGCCAGGCCCTCCTAGCGGGGGAGGACAATGAGCAGTTCTTC. It translates to CASSQALLAGEDNEQFF.

This chain connects TRBV27 to TRBJ1-4; possible D gene TRBD1, 6 bases. V was trimmed by 3 bases and J by 3 bases, leaving 11 bases between them. CDR1 MNHEY and CDR2 SMNVEV come from the germline V gene (reference sequence). The CDR3 is made up of 15 amino acids. CDR3 in DNA: TGTGCCAGCAGTTTGAGGGGGGCGGCTAATGAAAAACTGTTTTTT. Amino acid sequence: CASSLRGAANEKLFF.

This clonotype has a count of ten or more. The CDR3 region has the DNA TGCAGCGTTGAAGATCTTGGACTAGCGGGAGTTGAGACCCAGTACTTC. Residues: CSVEDLGLAGVETQYF. The gene calls are TRBV29-1 and TRBJ2-5, with 13 bases that match TRBD2. Germline V gives CDR1 SQVTM, CDR2 ANQGSEA. V dropped 0 bases and J dropped 5; count of bases not matched to a gene: 6. This CDR3 is built from 16 residues.

This chain links TRBV27 with TRBJ2-7; 9 positions match TRBD1. The CDR3 spans 15 residues. CDR1 and CDR2 from the germline V gene are MNHEY and SMNVEV (reference sequence). J lost 5 bases, V lost 5 bases, and 10 bases had no gene match. The CDR3 nucleotides read TGTGCCAGCAGTATCCCGGGACAGGGAACCCACGAGCAGTACTTC. Its protein is CASSIPGQGTHEQYF.

The V gene is TRBV6-2 or TRBV6-3, the J gene TRBJ2-1; a weak D match, TRBD1 (5 bases). The ends were cut back, 2 bases at V and 5 bases at J, with 10 bases in the middle. Per the germline V gene, CDR1 is MNHEY and CDR2 is SVGEGT. CDR3 length equals 14 residues. Written as DNA, the CDR3 is TGTGCCAGCAGTTACGTCAGGGATGACAATGAGCAGTTCTTC. Protein sequence: CASSYVRDDNEQFF.

Of note for this clonotype: Given a much more abundant clone one base away, this may be a read error. The V and J genes are TRBV19 and TRBJ1-5; D unclear. Germline CDR1 and CDR2: LNHDA and SQIVND (reference sequence). V lost 11 bases and J 0 bases, leaving 14 bases between the germline ends. The CDR3 totals 14 residues. The chain's CDR3 is CAGTEAYSNQPQHF. For the CDR3, the DNA is TGTGCCGGTACGGAGGCCTATAGCAATCAGCCCCAGCATTTT.

This clonotype came up a few times. V gene TRBV6-5 combines with J gene TRBJ1-1, with a weak D call TRBD1 (6 bases). This CDR3 spans 13 amino acids. V dropped 5 bases and J dropped 6 bases, with 13 bases sitting between them. Germline CDR1 and CDR2: MNHEY and SVGAGI. DNA for the CDR3: TGTGCCAGCAGTCCCACAGGGACCTCTGAAGCTTTCTTT. Translated: CASSPTGTSEAFF.

On this clonotype: A much more abundant neighbour one base away suggests this may be a read error. The chain joins TRBV6-2 or TRBV6-3 to TRBJ2-3; possible D gene TRBD1, 6 bases. CDR3 size: 16 residues. Germline V gives CDR1 MNHEY, CDR2 SVGEGT. CDR3: CARSSYRVPSTDTQYF. The CDR3 DNA reads as TGTGCCCGCAGTTCGTACAGGGTCCCGAGCACAGATACGCAGTATTTT.

For this clonotype: This may be a read error, as it is one base from a much larger clone. V gene TRBV4-1 combines with J gene TRBJ2-5; either TRBD1 or TRBD2 may supply D (6 bases each). The germline V and J ends were trimmed by 3 bases and 6 bases, with 14 bases remaining between them. The CDR3 has 14 residues. Per the germline V gene, CDR1 is MGHRA and CDR2 is YSYEKL. The CDR3 DNA reads as TGCGCCAGCAGCCAGGGGGGCAGGCGGCAGACCCAGTACTTC. Translation gives CASSQGGRRQTQYF.

The sample holds many counts of this clonotype. The gene calls are TRBV19 and TRBJ2-2; 8 bases map to TRBD2. Germline-derived CDR1 and CDR2 are LNHDA and SQIVND (reference sequence). J gave up 4 bases and V 5 bases, and 6 bases lay outside the gene matches. CDR3 length: 15 residues. CDR3 residues: CASSFLAGATGELFF. For the CDR3, the DNA is TGTGCCAGTAGTTTTCTAGCGGGCGCCACCGGGGAGCTGTTTTTT.

On this clonotype: A much larger clone differs from this one at a single base, so this may be a read error. The chain carries TRBV27 and TRBJ2-7; 8 bases map to TRBD2. The germline V gene has CDR1 MNHEY and CDR2 SMNVEV (reference sequence). This CDR3 is 15 amino acids long. CDR3 sequence: CASSPLGGVGYGQYF. The CDR3 coding sequence is TGTGCCAGCAGTCCCCTCGGGGGGGTTGGCTACGGGCAGTACTTC.

Remarks on this clonotype: This may come from a read error, since a much larger clone is one base off. V and J are TRBV27 and TRBJ2-2, with 7 positions matching TRBD2. This CDR3 contains 17 residues. Germline CDR1 and CDR2: MNHEY and SMNVEV (reference sequence). This chain's CDR3 is CASSFSLAESNTGGLFF. CDR3 sequence (DNA): TGTGCCAGCAGTTTTTCGCTAGCGGAGAGTAACACCGGGGGGCTGTTTTTT.